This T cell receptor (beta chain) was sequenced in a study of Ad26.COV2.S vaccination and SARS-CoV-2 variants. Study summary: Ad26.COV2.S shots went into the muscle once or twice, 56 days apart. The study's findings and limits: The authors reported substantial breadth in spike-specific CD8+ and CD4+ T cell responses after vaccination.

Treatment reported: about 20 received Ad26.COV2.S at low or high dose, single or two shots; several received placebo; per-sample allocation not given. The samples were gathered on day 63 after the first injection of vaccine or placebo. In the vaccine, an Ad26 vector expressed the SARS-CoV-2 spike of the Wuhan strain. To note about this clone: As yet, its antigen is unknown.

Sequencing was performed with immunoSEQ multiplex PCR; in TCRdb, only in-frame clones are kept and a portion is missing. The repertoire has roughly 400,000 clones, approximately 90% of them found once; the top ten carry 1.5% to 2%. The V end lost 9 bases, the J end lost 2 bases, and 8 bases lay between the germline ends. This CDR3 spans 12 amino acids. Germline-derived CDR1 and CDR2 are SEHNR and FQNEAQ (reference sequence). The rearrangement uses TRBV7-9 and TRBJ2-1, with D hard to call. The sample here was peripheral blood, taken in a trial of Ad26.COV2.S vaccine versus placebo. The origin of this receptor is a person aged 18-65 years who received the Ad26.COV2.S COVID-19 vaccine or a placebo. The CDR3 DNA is TGTGCCAGGATGGGTGCCTACAATGAGCAGTTCTTC. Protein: CARMGAYNEQFF.